At least ten counts were recorded for the clone carrying this T cell receptor beta chain. The sample originates from a study of early T cells in non-severe SARS-CoV-2 infection. MiXCR, run by TCRdb on the 5' RACE reads, gives a single entry per CDR3 protein. Here the sample spans 25,000 to 30,000 distinct CDR3 sequences, 5.1% being singletons. The germline V gene has CDR1 LNHNV and CDR2 YYDKDF (reference sequence). V shed 3 bases, J shed 4 bases, and the junction held 5 bases outside the gene matches. The CDR3 totals 15 residues. The specimen sequenced was whole blood. The V gene is TRBV15, the J gene TRBJ2-1, with 8 bases lining up with TRBD2. This receptor was identified in an adult who was a healthcare worker with PCR-confirmed SARS-CoV-2 infection or an uninfected control (not recorded which). The CDR3 loop is CATSSLGGGYNEQFF. The CDR3 DNA reads as TGTGCCACCAGCAGCCTTGGCGGGGGGTACAATGAGCAGTTCTTC.